The clone carrying this TCR beta chain has just one count. Its matching antigen is unknown. V was pared by 4 bases and J by 7 bases, with 11 bases of the junction left unmatched. This CDR3 contains 15 residues. Germline CDR1 SGHKS, CDR2 YYEKEE (reference sequence). Profiled with immunoSEQ multiplex PCR; TCRdb holds only in-frame clones, not every one. The sample holds about 350,000 clones, around 88% seen once. The data belong to a study of Ad26.COV2.S vaccination and SARS-CoV-2 variants. General study points: In TCR breadth and depth analyses, total T cell responses may have been underestimated. Vaccine recipients and placebo recipients showed similar non-spike TCR breadth.

Treatment of the sample: around 19 received Ad26.COV2.S at low or high dose, single or two shots; about 5 received placebo; per-sample allocation not given. Day 63 after the first injection of vaccine or placebo was the sampling time. The clonotype comes from a person aged 18-65 years who received the Ad26.COV2.S COVID-19 vaccine or a placebo. V is TRBV5-5 and J is TRBJ2-1, with 7 positions matching TRBD2. Source: peripheral blood, taken in a trial of Ad26.COV2.S vaccine versus placebo. The CDR3 region has the DNA TGTGCCAGCAGCCACACCGGGACTACCACGAATGAGCAGTTCTTC. Its protein is CASSHTGTTTNEQFF.